A single sample is the source of the 22 T cell receptor beta chains below, sequenced in a study of blood T cell repertoires in COVID-19. Sequencing was performed with immunoSEQ multiplex PCR; in TCRdb, only in-frame clones are kept and a portion is missing. This sample carries roughly 80,000 clones, roughly 87% of them seen once, and the ten largest clones take around 5.1%. Material for sequencing was peripheral blood. Receptors were obtained from a woman of 80 years or more with active or convalescent COVID-19.

The V call is TRBV6-5, the J call TRBJ1-2, with 8 bases aligning to TRBD1. V dropped 6 bases and J dropped 8; count of bases not matched to a gene: 5. The V gene's germline CDR1 is MNHEY and CDR2 SVGAGI. CDR3 length: 12 amino acids. This CDR3 is CASRQGVGGYTF. The CDR3 nucleotides read TGTGCCAGCAGACAGGGGGTCGGAGGCTACACCTTC.

The chain has TRBV11-1 and TRBJ2-7, with TRBD1 matching 8 bases. Per the germline V gene, CDR1 is SGHAT and CDR2 is FQDESV (reference sequence). The CDR3 is 15 amino acids. Trimming at V came to 5 bases and at J to 7 bases, leaving 13 bases not matched to a gene. CDR3 region: CASSLGSGQGREQYF. The CDR3 DNA is TGTGCCAGCAGCCTAGGATCCGGACAGGGACGGGAGCAGTACTTC.

The J gene is TRBJ2-5, the V gene TRBV6-2 or TRBV6-3; D might be TRBD2 (6 bases). V lost 5 bases and J lost 1, with 11 bases in between. Looked up from germline, CDR1 is MNHEY and CDR2 is SVGEGT. CDR3 length: 14 amino acids. The CDR3 reads CASSNGGPQETQYF. DNA of the CDR3: TGTGCCAGCAGTAACGGGGGACCCCAAGAGACCCAGTACTTC.

V usage is TRBV25-1 and J usage is TRBJ1-5; a possible D gene is TRBD1 (5 bases). The V and J ends lost 4 bases and 7 bases respectively, with 17 bases between them. The CDR3 is made up of 15 amino acids. Germline CDR1 and CDR2: MGHDK and SYGVNS. The chain's CDR3 is CASSGGDWPGQPQHF. As DNA, the CDR3 is TGTGCCAGCAGTGGAGGGGACTGGCCGGGCCAGCCCCAGCATTTT. The whole variable domain, filled in from reference TRBV25-1 and TRBJ1-5, reads EADIYQTPRYLVIGTGKKITLECSQTMGHDKMYWYQQDPGMELHLIHYSYGVNSTEKGDLSSESTVSRIRTEHFPLTLESARPSHTSQYLCASSGGDWPGQPQHFGDGTRLSIL.

This chain uses TRBV15 with TRBJ2-1; 7 bases fit TRBD2. Germline loops: CDR1 LNHNV, CDR2 YYDKDF (reference sequence). This CDR3 has 16 residues. V trimming: 1 base; J trimming: 7 bases; junction bases outside the gene matches: 10. CDR3 DNA sequence: TGTGCCACCAGCAGAGCTGGCGGGGGTGGGGTAAATGAGCAGTTCTTC. Translation: CATSRAGGGGVNEQFF. Drawing the rest from reference TRBV15 and TRBJ2-1, the complete variable domain is DAMVIQNPRYQVTQFGKPVTLSCSQTLNHNVMYWYQQKSSQAPKLLFHYYDKDFNNEADTPDNFQSRRPNTSFCFLDIRSPGLGDTAMYLCATSRAGGGGVNEQFFGPGTRLTVL.

The genes are TRBV15 and TRBJ2-2; TRBD2 aligns across 7 bases. The CDR3 extends over 17 amino acids. V lost 5 bases, J lost 4 bases, and 13 bases stayed unmatched. Germline-derived CDR1 and CDR2 are LNHNV and YYDKDF (reference sequence). The CDR3 protein is CATSASKAGLFTGELFF. The CDR3 DNA sequence: TGTGCCACCAGCGCTTCCAAGGCGGGACTATTCACCGGGGAGCTGTTTTTT.

This clone was recorded once. The gene calls are TRBV7-7 and TRBJ1-1; 9 nucleotides align to TRBD1. Germline lookup yields CDR1 SSHAT and CDR2 FNYEAQ (reference sequence). Trimming at V came to 5 bases and at J to 5 bases, leaving 6 bases not matched to a gene. This CDR3 has 14 residues. Here the CDR3 reads CASSPWTGETEAFF. The CDR3 coding sequence is TGTGCCAGCAGCCCCTGGACAGGGGAGACTGAAGCTTTCTTT.

Comments on this clone: This sample also contains other DNA sequences that code for the same CDR3. The rearrangement joins TRBV7-2 to TRBJ2-7, with TRBD2 matching over 12 bases. From germline, CDR1 is SGHTA and CDR2 FQGNSA. The CDR3 runs 15 residues. J gave up 1 base and V 3 bases, and 1 base lay outside the gene matches. CDR3 residues: CASSFGLAGSYEQYF. The CDR3 DNA is TGTGCCAGCAGCTTCGGACTAGCGGGATCCTACGAGCAGTACTTC.

V and J are TRBV27 and TRBJ2-4, with D tentatively TRBD2 (6 bases). Looked up from germline, CDR1 is MNHEY and CDR2 is SMNVEV (reference sequence). This CDR3 contains 14 residues. V was pared by 6 bases and J by 6 bases, with 15 bases between. For the CDR3, the DNA is TGTGCCAGCAGCCTATGGGGGACTGGAAACATTCAGTACTTC. Protein product: CASSLWGTGNIQYF.

The chain joins TRBV15 to TRBJ2-1, with 7 bases identical to TRBD2. Trimming removed 4 bases from V and 4 bases from J; junction bases left unmatched: 7. The V gene's germline CDR1 is LNHNV and CDR2 YYDKDF (reference sequence). This CDR3 has 15 residues. CDR3 DNA: TGTGCCACCAGCAAGTCTAGCGGCTCTTACAATGAGCAGTTCTTC. This encodes CATSKSSGSYNEQFF.

V gene TRBV6-5 combines with J gene TRBJ2-7; TRBD2 matches 15 bases. There are 14 residues in the CDR3. V shed 11 bases, J shed 3 bases, and the junction held 5 bases outside the gene matches. Germline loops: CDR1 MNHEY, CDR2 SVGAGI. The DNA of the CDR3 is TGTGCCGGGAGGACTAGCGGGGGGGGCTACGAGCAGTACTTC. It yields the protein CAGRTSGGGYEQYF.

This chain uses TRBV28 with TRBJ2-3; weak D call: TRBD1 (5 bases). CDR1 MDHEN and CDR2 SYDVKM come from the germline V gene. The CDR3 has 15 residues. Trimming left V 7 bases short and J 2 bases short, with 16 bases between. The CDR3 DNA follows: TGTGCCAGCAAAGAGGCAGGGCGGTACACAGATACGCAGTATTTT. This gives the protein CASKEAGRYTDTQYF.

The chain is built from TRBV6-5 and TRBJ2-6, with 7 bases identical to TRBD1. The length of the CDR3 is 14 residues. V lost 6 bases and J lost 12; bases outside the gene matches: 11. In germline, CDR1 is MNHEY, CDR2 SVGAGI. The CDR3 nucleotides read TGTGCCAGCAGCGAGACAGGGCCGAGTAGCGTCCTGACTTTC. Protein sequence: CASSETGPSSVLTF.

The chain employs TRBV18 and TRBJ1-4, with 11 bases identical to TRBD1. Germline CDR1 KGHSH, CDR2 LQKENI. CDR3 size: 15 residues. After removal of 3 bases from V and 6 bases from J, the junction contained 3 bases not matched to a gene. In DNA form, the CDR3 reads TGTGCCAGCTCACCCGGACAGGGGGCGTATGAAAAACTGTTTTTT. Amino acid sequence: CASSPGQGAYEKLFF.

The V and J genes are TRBV5-1 and TRBJ1-4; D call uncertain. V lost 4 bases to trimming and J lost 2 bases, with 18 bases between them. The CDR3 spans 17 residues. CDR1 and CDR2 (germline): SGHRS, YFSETQ. CDR3 in DNA: TGCGCCAGCAGCACCGGGGAGCGGGCGGGCACTAATGAAAAACTGTTTTTT. It is translated as CASSTGERAGTNEKLFF.

The chain combines TRBV7-2 with TRBJ2-7; D perhaps matches TRBD2 (5 bases). This CDR3 comprises 13 residues. CDR1 is SGHTA, CDR2 FQGNSA, per germline. The V and J ends lost 5 bases and 1 base respectively, with 9 bases between them. The CDR3 loop is CASSASRSYEQYF. As DNA, the CDR3 is TGTGCCAGCAGCGCTAGCCGATCCTACGAGCAGTACTTC. Full variable domain (rest looked up from reference TRBV7-2 and TRBJ2-7): GAGVSQSPSNKVTEKGKDVELRCDPISGHTALYWYRQSLGQGLEFLIYFQGNSAPDKSGLPSDRFSAERTGGSVSTLTIQRTQQEDSAVYLCASSASRSYEQYFGPGTRLTVT.

V gene TRBV9 combines with J gene TRBJ2-4; 11 nucleotides agree with TRBD2. The CDR3 has 16 residues. V shed 0 bases, J shed 9 bases, and the junction held 8 bases outside the gene matches. CDR1 is SGDLS, CDR2 YYNGEE, per germline. Here the CDR3 DNA reads TGTGCCAGCAGCGTAGGGACTAGCGGGCCCAGCCGCATTCAGTACTTC. Translating gives CASSVGTSGPSRIQYF. Together with reference TRBV9 and TRBJ2-4, the CDR3 gives the full variable domain: DSGVTQTPKHLITATGQRVTLRCSPRSGDLSVYWYQQSLDQGLQFLIQYYNGEERAKGNILERFSAQQFPDLHSELNLSSLELGDSALYFCASSVGTSGPSRIQYFGAGTRLSVL.

The chain joins TRBV3-1 (or the pseudogene TRBV3-2) to TRBJ2-3; no clear D. The length of the CDR3 is 16 residues. Germline CDR1 is LGHDT and CDR2 is YNNKEL (reference sequence). Trimming took 1 base from V and 3 from J, leaving 14 bases between them. CDR3 bases: TGTGCCAGCAGCCAAGGAGGCAGAACCTTTACAGATACGCAGTATTTT. It encodes CASSQGGRTFTDTQYF.

The chain carries TRBV12-3 or TRBV12-4 and TRBJ1-1; D gene uncertain. Trimming took off 3 bases at V and 2 bases at J, with 7 bases between the two ends. The length of the CDR3 is 13 residues. The CDR3: CASSFRTNTEAFF. For the CDR3, the DNA is TGTGCCAGCAGTTTCCGGACTAACACTGAAGCTTTCTTT.

The chain carries TRBV5-8 and TRBJ2-6; TRBD1 matches 8 bases. With V trimmed by 4 bases and J by 3 bases, 3 bases remained unmatched. The CDR3 extends over 15 amino acids. Germline V gives CDR1 SGHTS, CDR2 YDEGEE. The CDR3 reads CASSSRGLGANVLTF. The CDR3 nucleotides are TGTGCCAGCAGCAGCAGGGGGCTTGGGGCCAACGTCCTGACTTTC.

The chain links TRBV6-5 to TRBJ2-7, with TRBD1 as a possible D gene (6 bases). Germline V gene data show CDR1 as MNHEY and CDR2 as SVGAGI. Trimming stripped 4 bases from V and 2 bases from J, with 12 bases between. The CDR3 is 14 amino acids. CDR3 amino acids: CASSFAGTPYEQYF. The CDR3 DNA follows: TGTGCCAGCAGTTTCGCCGGGACACCCTACGAGCAGTACTTC.

The chain recombines TRBV3-1 (or the pseudogene TRBV3-2) with TRBJ2-7; D is unresolved. V lost 4 bases to trimming and J lost 3 bases, with 4 bases between them. Germline CDR1 reads LGHDT; CDR2 reads YNNKEL (reference sequence). This CDR3 has 11 residues. CDR3 bases: TGTGCCAGCAGCCTCTACTACGAGCAGTACTTC. It translates to CASSLYYEQYF.